The rows below give T cell receptor beta chains drawn from one sample of a study of cytomegalovirus exposure and HLA in healthy donors. TCRdb's table, derived via immunoSEQ multiplex PCR, lists solely in-frame clones and lacks some. In the table there are some 180,000 clones, roughly 80% of which are singletons. The sequenced sample was PBMCs. These TCRs come from a woman aged 18-30 years in good health and CMV-seronegative. The CDR3 runs from the conserved cysteine through the conserved F or W. A D gene is named only where the DNA matches it firmly. Clone size appears in some rows only: once, few, many, or a class for an expanded clone.

>.|TRBD1|TRBV19|TRBJ1-1
TGTGCCAGTAGTATCGACGACAGGGGGTCGCGCACTGAAGCTTTCTTT
CASSIDDRGSRTEAFF
>.|TRBD2|TRBV13|TRBJ2-2
TGTGCCAGCAGCTCAAGGACTAGCGGGGTGAACACCGGGGAGCTGTTTTTT
CASSSRTSGVNTGELFF
>.|.|TRBV28|TRBJ2-2
TGTGCCAGCAGGGAGGCCGGGGAGCTGTTTTTT
CASREAGELFF
>.|.|TRBV19|TRBJ1-5
TGTGCCAGTAGTGAGTTAGATCAGCCCCAGCATTTT
CASSELDQPQHF
>.|TRBD2|TRBV4-2|TRBJ2-3
TGTGCCAGCAGCGGGAGGACTAGCGGGAGTTACTCAGATACGCAGTATTTT
CASSGRTSGSYSDTQYF
>.|.|TRBV6-1|TRBJ2-3
TGTGCCAGCGGGAGCGGAGAGACAGATACGCAGTATTTT
CASGSGETDTQYF
>few|TRBD1|TRBV2|TRBJ2-1
TGTGCCAGCAGCTCTCCCCCCCCGGACAGGGTCAATGAGCAGTTCTTC
CASSSPPPDRVNEQFF
>.|.|TRBV30|TRBJ1-4
TGTGCCTGGAGAATAGTTGAAAAACTGTTTTTT
CAWRIVEKLFF
>.|.|TRBV30|TRBJ1-2
TGTGCCTGGAGTGAAGGAACAGGGTTCTATGGCTACACCTTC
CAWSEGTGFYGYTF
>.|.|TRBV5-1|TRBJ1-1
TGCGCCAGCAGCTTGTCCCTATCGAACACTGAAGCTTTCTTT
CASSLSLSNTEAFF
>few|TRBD1|TRBV5-1|TRBJ1-4
TGCGCCAGCAGCTCGTCCGGGACAGGGGGCATCAATGAAAAACTGTTTTTT
CASSSSGTGGINEKLFF
>.|TRBD2|TRBV4-3|TRBJ2-2
TGCGCCAGCAGCCCGTTACTAGCGGGTGGATCCGGGGAGCTGTTTTTT
CASSPLLAGGSGELFF
>.|.|TRBV28|TRBJ2-3
TGTGCCAGCAGTTTCCTCTCGGGCACAGATACGCAGTATTTT
CASSFLSGTDTQYF
>.|.|TRBV5-4|TRBJ2-2
TGTGCCAGCAGCTTGGACTACCTCGGAAGTGGGGAGCTGTTTTTT
CASSLDYLGSGELFF
>few|.|TRBV7-2|TRBJ2-3
TGTGCCAGCACCCTACGCCCCCCGGGAGTCGGTACAGATACGCAGTATTTT
CASTLRPPGVGTDTQYF
>.|.|TRBV6-5|TRBJ2-3
TGTGCCAGCAGTTACGGACAGACAGATACGCAGTATTTT
CASSYGQTDTQYF
>.|TRBD1|TRBV7-9|TRBJ1-4
TGTGCCAGCAGCTTGGGACAGGGGACGGATGAAAAACTGTTTTTT
CASSLGQGTDEKLFF
>.|.|TRBV19|TRBJ1-5
TGTGCCAGTCTGACAGGCAATCAGCCCCAGCATTTT
CASLTGNQPQHF
>.|TRBD1|TRBV5-1|TRBJ2-5
TGCGCCAGCAGCATTGTGACAGGGGGCTTCGAGACCCAGTACTTC
CASSIVTGGFETQYF
>.|TRBD1|TRBV28|TRBJ1-5
TGTGCCAGCAGGACCCTGGGACAGGGGGCGGCTCAGCCCCAGCATTTT
CASRTLGQGAAQPQHF
>.|.|TRBV5-4|TRBJ2-1
TGTGCCAGCAGCGTCAGGGAGGGGGTCTACAATGAGCAGTTCTTC
CASSVREGVYNEQFF
>.|TRBD1|TRBV28|TRBJ2-7
TGTGCCAGCAGTTCCGGGACAGTCGCTAGGTACGAGCAGTACTTC
CASSSGTVARYEQYF
>.|TRBD2|TRBV5-1|TRBJ2-3
TGCGCCAGCAGGCAGCTAGCGGGAGGGACAGATACGCAGTATTTT
CASRQLAGGTDTQYF
>.|.|TRBV5-8|TRBJ1-1
TGTGCCAGCAGCTTGGGAGCTAACACTGAAGCTTTCTTT
CASSLGANTEAFF
>.|.|TRBV6-1|TRBJ1-1
TGTGCCAGCAGTGAAGCGCTTCTAGAGACGGCGAACACTGAAGCTTTCTTT
CASSEALLETANTEAFF
>.|TRBD2|TRBV5-1|TRBJ2-6
TGCGCCAGTGCGGGGGTTAAATCCGGGGCCAACGTCCTGACTTTC
CASAGVKSGANVLTF
>.|.|TRBV21-1|TRBJ1-5
TGTGCCAGCAGCAAAGCGCAAACAGGGACCTTCGAATGTAGCAATCAGCCCCAGCATTTT
CASSKAQTGTFECSNQPQHF
>.|TRBD1|TRBV19|TRBJ1-1
TGTGCCAGTAGTGGGCAGGGGGCATGGAACACTGAAGCTTTCTTT
CASSGQGAWNTEAFF
>few|.|TRBV5-1|TRBJ2-1
TGCGCCAGCAGCCTGACAGGTTCCTACAATGAGCAGTTCTTC
CASSLTGSYNEQFF
>.|.|TRBV7-9|TRBJ2-4
TGTGCCAGCAGCCACCATGGCACAACAGGGATAGCCAAAAACATTCAGTACTTC
CASSHHGTTGIAKNIQYF
>.|.|TRBV27|TRBJ2-3
TGTGCCAGCAGTATTCGGGAGAGCACAGATACGCAGTATTTT
CASSIRESTDTQYF
>once|.|TRBV5-4|TRBJ2-3
TGTGCCAGCAGCCTGGGCGGCAGCAGGGCCACAGATACGCAGTATTTT
CASSLGGSRATDTQYF
>.|TRBD1|TRBV28|TRBJ2-3
TGTGCCAGCAGTTCGACAGGGTTTTTCACAGATACGCAGTATTTT
CASSSTGFFTDTQYF
>.|.|TRBV28|TRBJ1-1
TGTGCCAGCAGCCCAGGGGAGAACACTGAAGCTTTCTTT
CASSPGENTEAFF
>.|.|TRBV11-3|TRBJ2-1
TGTGCCAGCAGTTCCGAAGCCTGGAGTGGGGAGCAGTTCTTC
CASSSEAWSGEQFF
>.|.|TRBV18|TRBJ1-2
TGTGCCAGCTCACAGGCCCCTGCAGGGCTACCATCAGGTGGCTACACCTTC
CASSQAPAGLPSGGYTF
>once|.|TRBV30|TRBJ1-1
TGTGCCTGGAGTCCGAGACAGTTTACCCGCTTTGAAACTGAAGCTTTCTTT
CAWSPRQFTRFETEAFF
>.|TRBD1|TRBV7-9|TRBJ2-7
TGTGCCAGCAGCTTGGAGGGACAGGCCGTTTCCTACGAGCAGTACTTC
CASSLEGQAVSYEQYF
>.|TRBD2|TRBV11-3|TRBJ2-7
TGTGCCAGCAGCTCAGGGACTAGCAGCGAGCAGTACTTC
CASSSGTSSEQYF
>.|TRBD1|TRBV4-1|TRBJ2-3
TGCGCCAGCAGCCAAGAGGGACAGGGCCCAGATACGCAGTATTTT
CASSQEGQGPDTQYF
>.|TRBD2|TRBV25-1|TRBJ2-3
TGTGCCAGCAGTGCTAGCGGGACAGATACGCAGTATTTT
CASSASGTDTQYF
>.|TRBD2|TRBV4-3|TRBJ2-3
TGCGCCAGCAGCCAAGAGTTTCGGGGCGGGAGGGCCTTTTCCACAGATACGCAGTATTTT
CASSQEFRGGRAFSTDTQYF
>.|TRBD1|TRBV4-1|TRBJ2-7
TGCGCCAGCAGCCCACGACAGGGGCCCTACGAGCAGTACTTC
CASSPRQGPYEQYF
>.|.|TRBV5-4|TRBJ1-2
TGTGCCAGCAGCTCCAGAGACGGGAAAGATGGCTACACCTTC
CASSSRDGKDGYTF
>few|.|TRBV6-5|TRBJ1-2
TGTGCCAGCAAAACAGACCCCCGGAACTATGGCTACACCTTC
CASKTDPRNYGYTF
>few|.|TRBV6-5|TRBJ2-2
TGTGCCAGCAGCCACCCCGGGACATCGGGAGGAGAGCTGTTTTTT
CASSHPGTSGGELFF